This T cell receptor (beta chain) was documented in a study of shared clonotypes between healthy human individuals. For the study at large: The donor group consisted of a couple of women and a few men, aged 18 to 49.

The repertoire was sequenced with immunoSEQ multiplex PCR; TCRdb's copy has only in-frame clones and lacks some. The sample has 980,000 or so clones, over 75% seen once. Germline CDR1 reads LNHDA; CDR2 reads SQIVND (reference sequence). V was shortened by 5 bases and J by 0 bases, with 11 bases between the two germline ends. The CDR3 runs to 15 residues. Donors were healthy HIV-negative adults without recently reported acute infections or vaccinations. The donors were all Caucasian adults (living in Nashville, Tennessee). The TCR was taken from a man aged 18-30 years in good health. V gene TRBV19 combines with J gene TRBJ1-3; possibly TRBD1 for D (6 bases). The specimen sequenced was memory CD4+ T cells sorted from blood. Subset: CD45RA-negative fraction. CDR3 residues: CASSGDTYSGNTIYF. Here the CDR3 DNA reads TGTGCCAGTAGTGGGGACACCTACTCTGGAAACACCATATATTTT. Supplemented by reference TRBV19 and TRBJ1-3, the full variable domain reads DGGITQSPKYLFRKEGQNVTLSCEQNLNHDAMYWYRQDPGQGLRLIYYSQIVNDFQKGDIAEGYSVSREKKESFPLTVTSAQKNPTAFYLCASSGDTYSGNTIYFGEGSWLTVV.